This T cell receptor beta chain derives from a study of untreated major depressive disorder. TCRdb's copy holds only in-frame clones and misses some; the assay was immunoSEQ multiplex PCR. In the table there are just over 20,000 clones, 90% to 95% of which are singletons. The CDR3 extends over 14 amino acids. The V gene lost 4 bases and the J gene lost 2 bases, with 8 bases spanning the gap. Germline CDR1 and CDR2: SNHLY and FYNNEI. No current or lifetime mood disorder and depressive symptom score of 5 or less defined controls. The J gene is TRBJ2-2, the V gene TRBV2; weak D call: TRBD1 (5 bases). The receptor was derived from a man aged 25-45 years in good health. Sequenced material: CD4+ T cells from PBMCs. The CDR3 here is CASSVDSNTGELFF. CDR3 bases: TGTGCCAGCAGTGTAGACAGTAACACCGGGGAGCTGTTTTTT.